Reported below is one T cell receptor (beta chain). This sample stems from a study of identical twins. V lost 9 bases to trimming and J lost 3 bases, with 12 bases between them. CDR3 length: 13 amino acids. Germline V gene data show CDR1 as LNHDA and CDR2 as SQIVND (reference sequence). A template switching step contributed a universal primer site, while unique molecular identifiers were present in the cDNA. TCRdb re-called the 5' RACE reads with MiXCR, one entry per CDR3 protein. The table lists around 20,000 distinct CDR3 sequences, just under 70% of them singletons. Input material: memory (CD45RO+) T cells sorted from blood. The chain uses TRBV19 and TRBJ1-5; D is possibly TRBD1 (5 bases). The TCR originated in a young woman in good health. This table probably holds off-target reads from a library built for another chain. The CDR3 region is CASSYRTNQPQHF. DNA of the CDR3: TGTGCCAGCTCCTACAGGACCAATCAGCCCCAGCATTTT.